A single sample gave rise to the 18 T cell receptor beta chains below, sequenced in a study of T cells in Graves' hyperthyroidism and ophthalmopathy (dated by TCRdb to the late 2010s). The library relied on multiplex PCR. Sequencing was carried out with an Illumina HiSeq 2000. The TCR beta CDR3 regions were amplified from RNA transcripts. A first-round RT-PCR of the TCR CDR3 used the HTBI primer set with the Qiagen OneStep RT-PCR kit. TCRdb trimmed the raw reads at Q25, called clones with MiXCR and kept productive beta chains. Each record represents a unique CDR3 protein, reported with the most common genes and DNA among its rows. Across this sample there are hundreds of thousands of distinct CDR3 sequences, with 15% to 18% seen only once. The biggest ten clones account for about 14% of the sample. The sequenced sample was blood. The receptor source for this set is a woman aged 18-29 years with Graves' hyperthyroidism.

The chain has TRBV19 and TRBJ1-5; D remains ambiguous. There are 14 residues in the CDR3. Germline values: CDR1 LNHDA, CDR2 SQIVND (reference sequence). Trimming removed 1 base at V and 7 bases at J, with 11 bases between. The CDR3 DNA sequence: TGTGCCAGTAGTATAGGTGGGAATCAACAGCCCCAGCATTTT. This gives the protein CASSIGGNQQPQHF.

This clonotype has a count of ten or more. V and J are TRBV5-1 and TRBJ2-3; D gene unclear. The CDR3 has 17 amino acids. Trimming removed 5 bases from V and 0 bases from J, with 19 bases in between. Per germline, CDR1 SGHRS and CDR2 YFSETQ. DNA for the CDR3: TGCGCCAGCAGACTACCGAGCTCTTTGGCTAGCACAGATACGCAGTATTTT. It is translated as CASRLPSSLASTDTQYF.

This clonotype showed up many times. The V gene is TRBV11-2, the J gene TRBJ2-7; 10 positions agree with TRBD2. The germline V gene encodes CDR1 SGHAT and CDR2 FQNNGV. The CDR3 sequence is 16 residues long. The V and J ends lost 3 bases and 3 bases, in that order; junction bases with no gene match: 8. The CDR3 protein is CASSLVGTSEIYEQYF. The CDR3 DNA reads as TGTGCCAGCAGCTTGGTAGGGACTAGCGAAATCTACGAGCAGTACTTC.

This clonotype has only a few counts. The chain is built from TRBV20-1 and TRBJ2-7, with D perhaps matching TRBD1 (6 bases). The CDR3 spans 13 residues. With 5 bases removed from V and 3 bases from J, the gap between germline ends came to 14 bases. CDR1 is DFQATT, CDR2 SNEGSKA, per germline (reference sequence). The chain's CDR3 is CSAGKGQIYEQYF. Written as DNA, the CDR3 is TGCAGTGCTGGAAAGGGACAAATCTACGAGCAGTACTTC.

This clonotype was seen many times. The chain employs TRBV5-1 and TRBJ1-5; possible D gene TRBD1, 6 bases. Germline V gene sequence: CDR1 SGHRS, CDR2 YFSETQ. CDR3 length: 14 amino acids. V was shortened by 4 bases and J by 3 bases, with 11 bases between the two germline ends. The CDR3 DNA follows: TGCGCCAGCAGCCAGGGGCCGAACAATCAGCCCCAGCATTTT. Its translation: CASSQGPNNQPQHF.

This clonotype was observed at least ten times. The chain carries TRBV7-2 and TRBJ2-1, with TRBD2 as a possible D gene (6 bases). Trimming took off 4 bases at V and 8 bases at J, with 15 bases between the two ends. Germline V gives CDR1 SGHTA, CDR2 FQGNSA. CDR3 size: 14 residues. The CDR3 is CASSWGGASHEQFF. Written as DNA, the CDR3 is TGTGCCAGCAGCTGGGGCGGGGCGTCGCATGAGCAGTTCTTC.

This clonotype was seen many times. V gene TRBV11-3 combines with J gene TRBJ1-1; 7 nucleotides match TRBD1. There are 14 residues in the CDR3. Germline-derived CDR1 and CDR2 are SGHNT and YENEEA. V gave up 5 bases and J gave up 3 bases; unmatched junction bases: 6. The CDR3 reads CASSPGRGYTEAFF. The CDR3 coding sequence is TGTGCCAGCAGCCCTGGCAGGGGGTACACTGAAGCTTTCTTT.

V usage is TRBV24-1 and J usage is TRBJ1-2, with 9 bases matching TRBD1. This CDR3 spans 15 amino acids. CDR1 and CDR2 from the germline V gene are KGHDR and SFDVKD. Unmatched junction bases numbered 12, after V lost 6 bases and J lost 8 bases. The CDR3 spells CATSTDRGLAGGYTF. The CDR3 bases are TGTGCCACCAGTACCGACAGGGGGTTGGCGGGCGGCTACACCTTC.

The table lists this clonotype with many counts. The chain carries TRBV24-1 and TRBJ2-1, with D unclear. This CDR3 has 16 amino acids. Deletions cut 5 bases from V and 0 bases from J, with 13 bases between. Germline V gene lookup returns CDR1 KGHDR and CDR2 SFDVKD. This CDR3 is CATSALTGASYNEQFF. CDR3 bases: TGTGCCACCAGTGCGTTAACGGGCGCCTCCTACAATGAGCAGTTCTTC.

This clonotype was observed many times. The chain uses TRBV2 and TRBJ1-6, with unresolved D. Germline V gene lookup returns CDR1 SNHLY and CDR2 FYNNEI. The CDR3 is 12 amino acids. V was pared by 2 bases and J by 10 bases, with 6 bases between. In DNA form, the CDR3 reads TGTGCCAGCAGTGAAACAAGCTCACCCCTCCACTTT. Translated: CASSETSSPLHF.

In its sample, this clonotype was seen many times. The V and J genes are TRBV7-9 and TRBJ1-2; D unclear. V gave up 5 bases and J gave up 4 bases, with 8 bases separating them. The length of the CDR3 is 12 residues. Germline V CDR1 and CDR2: SEHNR, FQNEAQ (reference sequence). This chain's CDR3 is CASSPTGYGYTF. The CDR3, as DNA: TGTGCCAGCAGCCCAACTGGCTATGGCTACACCTTC. Complete variable domain (other parts from reference TRBV7-9 and TRBJ1-2): DTGVSQNPRHKITKRGQNVTFRCDPISEHNRLYWYRQTLGQGPEFLTYFQNEAQLEKSRLLSDRFSAERPKGSFSTLEIQRTEQGDSAMYLCASSPTGYGYTFGSGTRLTVV.

This clonotype has a single count. J is TRBJ2-1 and V is TRBV9; D gene unclear. The germline gives CDR1 SGDLS, CDR2 YYNGEE. V dropped 4 bases and J dropped 5 bases, with 13 bases sitting between them. The CDR3 is 14 residues long. The CDR3 loop reads CASSLRQTNNEQFF. The DNA for the CDR3 is TGTGCCAGCAGCTTAAGGCAGACCAACAATGAGCAGTTCTTC.

This clonotype was counted at least ten times. The gene calls are TRBV28 and TRBJ2-7; D is unresolved. V lost 6 bases and J 6 bases, leaving 12 bases between the germline ends. Germline CDR1 MDHEN, CDR2 SYDVKM. The CDR3 covers 12 residues. CDR3 sequence (DNA): TGTGCCAGCAGCCTTCCATACCTCGAGCAGTACTTC. This gives the protein CASSLPYLEQYF.

At least ten counts were recorded for this clonotype. The V call is TRBV6-1, the J call TRBJ1-1; D is uncertain. In germline, CDR1 is MNHNS, CDR2 SASEGT. Trimming left V 1 base short and J 6 bases short, with 12 bases between. This CDR3 has 14 residues. The CDR3 bases are TGTGCCAGCAGTGAAGTTGGAGGGTCGGCTGAAGCTTTCTTT. This codes for CASSEVGGSAEAFF.

This clonotype was observed many times. The rearrangement uses TRBV27 and TRBJ2-2; 11 bases match TRBD2. With 5 bases clipped from V and 0 bases from J, the junction kept 5 bases outside the gene matches. The CDR3 length is 17 residues. Germline loops: CDR1 MNHEY, CDR2 SMNVEV (reference sequence). DNA for the CDR3: TGTGCCAGCAGTAGGGGGACTAGCGGCGCGAACACCGGGGAGCTGTTTTTT. Amino acids: CASSRGTSGANTGELFF.

This sequence joins TRBV20-1 and TRBJ2-7; no firm D call. V was trimmed by 0 bases and J by 2 bases, leaving 14 bases between them. There are 15 residues in the CDR3. Germline V gene sequence: CDR1 DFQATT, CDR2 SNEGSKA (reference sequence). The CDR3 DNA sequence: TGCAGTGCTAGAGATGGGCAGGTGACAACCTACGAGCAGTACTTC. Protein sequence: CSARDGQVTTYEQYF.

The chain has TRBV20-1 and TRBJ2-7; maybe TRBD1 (6 bases). CDR3 size: 12 residues. Germline V gives CDR1 DFQATT, CDR2 SNEGSKA (reference sequence). V was clipped by 5 bases and J by 3 bases, with 11 bases between them. CDR3 protein: CSASTGNYEQYF. The DNA for the CDR3 is TGCAGTGCTTCGACAGGTAACTACGAGCAGTACTTC.

The table lists this clonotype with many counts. This chain joins TRBV12-3 or TRBV12-4 and TRBJ1-1; a possible D gene is TRBD1 (6 bases). The CDR3 is made up of 16 amino acids. Trimming cost V 3 bases and J 0 bases, with 14 bases left between them. CDR3 DNA: TGTGCCAGCAGTTTTGGGCTCGGGGGGCTGAACACTGAAGCTTTCTTT. It encodes CASSFGLGGLNTEAFF.